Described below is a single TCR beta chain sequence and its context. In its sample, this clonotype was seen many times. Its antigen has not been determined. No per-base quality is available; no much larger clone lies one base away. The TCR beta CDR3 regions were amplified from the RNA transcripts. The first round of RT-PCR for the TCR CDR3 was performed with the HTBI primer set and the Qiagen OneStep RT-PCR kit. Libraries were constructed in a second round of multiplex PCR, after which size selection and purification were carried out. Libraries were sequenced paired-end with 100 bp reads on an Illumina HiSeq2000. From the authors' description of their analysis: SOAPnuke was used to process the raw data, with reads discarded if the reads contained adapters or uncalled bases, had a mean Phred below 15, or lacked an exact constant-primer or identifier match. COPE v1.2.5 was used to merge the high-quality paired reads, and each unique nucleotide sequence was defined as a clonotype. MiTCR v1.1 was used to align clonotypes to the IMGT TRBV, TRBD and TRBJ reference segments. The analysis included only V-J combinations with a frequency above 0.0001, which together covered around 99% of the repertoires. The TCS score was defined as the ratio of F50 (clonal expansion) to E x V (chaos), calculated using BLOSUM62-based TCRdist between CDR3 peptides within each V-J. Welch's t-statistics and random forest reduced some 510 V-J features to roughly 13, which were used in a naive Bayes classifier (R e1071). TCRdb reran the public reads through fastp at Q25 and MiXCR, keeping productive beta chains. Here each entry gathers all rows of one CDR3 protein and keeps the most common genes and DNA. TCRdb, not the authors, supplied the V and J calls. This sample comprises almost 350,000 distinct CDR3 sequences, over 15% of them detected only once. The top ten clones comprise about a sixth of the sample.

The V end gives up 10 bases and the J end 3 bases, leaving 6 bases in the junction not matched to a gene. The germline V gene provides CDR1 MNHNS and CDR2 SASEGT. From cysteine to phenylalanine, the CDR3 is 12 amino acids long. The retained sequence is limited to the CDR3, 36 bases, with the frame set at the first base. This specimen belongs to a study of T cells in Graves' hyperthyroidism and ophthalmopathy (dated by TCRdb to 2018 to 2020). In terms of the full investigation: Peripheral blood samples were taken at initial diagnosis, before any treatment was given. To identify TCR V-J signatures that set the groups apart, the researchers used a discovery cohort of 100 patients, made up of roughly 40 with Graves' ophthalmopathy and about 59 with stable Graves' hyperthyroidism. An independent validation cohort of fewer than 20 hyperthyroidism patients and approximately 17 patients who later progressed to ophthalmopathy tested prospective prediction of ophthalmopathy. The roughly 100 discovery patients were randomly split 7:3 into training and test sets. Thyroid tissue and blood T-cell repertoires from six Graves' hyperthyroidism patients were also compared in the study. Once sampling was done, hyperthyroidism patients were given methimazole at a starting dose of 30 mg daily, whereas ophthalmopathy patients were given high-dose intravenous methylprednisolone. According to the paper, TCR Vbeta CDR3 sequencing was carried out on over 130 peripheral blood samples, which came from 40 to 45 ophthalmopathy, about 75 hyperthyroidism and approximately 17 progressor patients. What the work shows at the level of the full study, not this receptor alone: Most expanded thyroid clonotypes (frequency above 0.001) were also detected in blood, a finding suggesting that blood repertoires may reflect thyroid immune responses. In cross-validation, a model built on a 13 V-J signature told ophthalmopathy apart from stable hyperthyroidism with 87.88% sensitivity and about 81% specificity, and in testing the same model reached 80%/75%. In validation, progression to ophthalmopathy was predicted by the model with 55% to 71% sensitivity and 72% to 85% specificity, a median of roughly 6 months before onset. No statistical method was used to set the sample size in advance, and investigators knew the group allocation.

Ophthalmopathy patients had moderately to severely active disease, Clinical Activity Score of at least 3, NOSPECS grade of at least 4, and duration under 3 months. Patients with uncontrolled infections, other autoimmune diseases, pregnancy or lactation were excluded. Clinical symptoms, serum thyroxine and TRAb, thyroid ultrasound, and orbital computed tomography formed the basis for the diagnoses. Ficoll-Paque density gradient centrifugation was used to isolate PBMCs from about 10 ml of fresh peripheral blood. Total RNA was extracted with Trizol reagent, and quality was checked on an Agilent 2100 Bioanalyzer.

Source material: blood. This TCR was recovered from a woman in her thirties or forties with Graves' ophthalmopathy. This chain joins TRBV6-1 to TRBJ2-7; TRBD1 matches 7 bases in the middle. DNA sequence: TGTGCCACCCGACAGGGTGGCTACGAGCAGTACTTC. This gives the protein CATRQGGYEQYF.